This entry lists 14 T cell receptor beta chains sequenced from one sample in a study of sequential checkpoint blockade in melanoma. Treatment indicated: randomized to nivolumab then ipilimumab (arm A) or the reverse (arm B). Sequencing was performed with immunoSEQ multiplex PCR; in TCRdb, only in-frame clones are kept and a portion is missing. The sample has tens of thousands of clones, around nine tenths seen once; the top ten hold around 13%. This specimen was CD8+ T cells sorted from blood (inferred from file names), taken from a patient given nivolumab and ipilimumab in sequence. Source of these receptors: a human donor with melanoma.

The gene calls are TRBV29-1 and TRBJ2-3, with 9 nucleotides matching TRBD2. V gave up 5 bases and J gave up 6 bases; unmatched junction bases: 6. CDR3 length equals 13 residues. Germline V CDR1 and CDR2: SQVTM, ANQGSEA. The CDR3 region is CSVFAGGPDTQYF. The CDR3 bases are TGCAGCGTTTTCGCGGGAGGGCCCGATACGCAGTATTTT.

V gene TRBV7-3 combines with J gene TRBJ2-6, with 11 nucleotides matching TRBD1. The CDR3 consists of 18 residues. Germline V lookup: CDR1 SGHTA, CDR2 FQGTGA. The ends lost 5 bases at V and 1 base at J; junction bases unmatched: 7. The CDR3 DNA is TGTGCCAGCAGCGTAGACGGACAGGGGGCATCTGGGGCCAACGTCCTGACTTTC. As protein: CASSVDGQGASGANVLTF.

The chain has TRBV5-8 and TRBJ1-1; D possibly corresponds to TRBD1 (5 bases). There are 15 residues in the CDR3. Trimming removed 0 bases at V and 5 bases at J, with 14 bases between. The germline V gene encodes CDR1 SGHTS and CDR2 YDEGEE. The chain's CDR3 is CASSLVLQGLTEAFF. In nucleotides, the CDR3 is TGTGCCAGCAGCTTGGTACTTCAGGGACTGACTGAAGCTTTCTTT.

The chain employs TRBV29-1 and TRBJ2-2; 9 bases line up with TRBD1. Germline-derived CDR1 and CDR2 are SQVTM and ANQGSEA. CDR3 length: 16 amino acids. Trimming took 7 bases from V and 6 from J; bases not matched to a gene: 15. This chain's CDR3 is CSASGTGKAFSGELFF. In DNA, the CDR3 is TGCAGCGCTTCCGGGACAGGGAAGGCTTTCTCCGGGGAGCTGTTTTTT.

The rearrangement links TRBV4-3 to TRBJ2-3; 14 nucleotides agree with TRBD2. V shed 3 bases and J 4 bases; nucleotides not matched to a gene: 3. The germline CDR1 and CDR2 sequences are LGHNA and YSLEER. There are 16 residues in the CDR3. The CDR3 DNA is TGCGCCAGCAGCCACGGGACTAGCGGGAGTGCAGATACGCAGTATTTT. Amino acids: CASSHGTSGSADTQYF.

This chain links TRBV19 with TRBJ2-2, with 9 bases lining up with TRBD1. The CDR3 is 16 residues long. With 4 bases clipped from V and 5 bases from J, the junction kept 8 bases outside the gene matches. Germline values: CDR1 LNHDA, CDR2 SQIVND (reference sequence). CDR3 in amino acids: CASSTRTGVGTGELFF. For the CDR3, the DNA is TGTGCCAGTAGTACGAGGACAGGGGTCGGAACCGGGGAGCTGTTTTTT.

This CDR3 is CASSDSASGGATGELFF. The CDR3 DNA reads TGTGCCAGCAGTGACTCTGCTAGCGGGGGGGCCACCGGGGAGCTGTTTTTT. The chain joins TRBV6-4 to TRBJ2-2; 12 nucleotides align to TRBD2. CDR3 size: 17 residues. In germline, CDR1 is MRHNA, CDR2 SNTAGT. V lost 0 bases and J lost 4; bases outside the gene matches: 3.

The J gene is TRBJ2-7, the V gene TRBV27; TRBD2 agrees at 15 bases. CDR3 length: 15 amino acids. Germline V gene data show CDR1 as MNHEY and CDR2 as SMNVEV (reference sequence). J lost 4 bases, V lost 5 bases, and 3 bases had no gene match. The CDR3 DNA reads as TGTGCCAGCAGTAGGGGACTAGCGGGAGGTTACGAGCAGTACTTC. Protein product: CASSRGLAGGYEQYF.

CDR3 in amino acids: CASSPLTEAFF. The CDR3 region has the DNA TGTGCCAGCAGCCCCCTAACTGAAGCTTTCTTT. The V gene is TRBV28, the J gene TRBJ1-1; D gene uncertain. V lost 6 bases to trimming and J lost 5 bases, with 7 bases between them. This CDR3 spans 11 amino acids. Per germline, CDR1 MDHEN and CDR2 SYDVKM.

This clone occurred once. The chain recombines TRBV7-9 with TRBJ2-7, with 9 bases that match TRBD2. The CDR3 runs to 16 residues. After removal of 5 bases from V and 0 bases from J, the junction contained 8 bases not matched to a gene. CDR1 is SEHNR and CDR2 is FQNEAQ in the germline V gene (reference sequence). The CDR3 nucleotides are TGTGCCAGCAGCACACCTAGCGGGACGATCTCCTACGAGCAGTACTTC. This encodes CASSTPSGTISYEQYF.

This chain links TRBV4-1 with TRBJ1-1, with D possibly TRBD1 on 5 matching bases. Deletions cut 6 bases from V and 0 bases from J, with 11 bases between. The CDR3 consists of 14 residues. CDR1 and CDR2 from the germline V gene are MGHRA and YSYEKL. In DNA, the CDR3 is TGCGCCAGCAGTCCGACAGTGATGAACACTGAAGCTTTCTTT. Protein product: CASSPTVMNTEAFF.

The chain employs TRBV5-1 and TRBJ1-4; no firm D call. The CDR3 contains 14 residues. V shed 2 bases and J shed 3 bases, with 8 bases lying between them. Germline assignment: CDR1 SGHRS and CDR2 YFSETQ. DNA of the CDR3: TGCGCCAGCAGCTTTTTTGCAGCTAATGAAAAACTGTTTTTT. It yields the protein CASSFFAANEKLFF.

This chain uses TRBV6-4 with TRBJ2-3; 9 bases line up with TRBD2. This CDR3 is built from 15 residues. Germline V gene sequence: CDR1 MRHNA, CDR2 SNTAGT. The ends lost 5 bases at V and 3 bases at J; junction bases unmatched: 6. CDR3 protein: CASSRGGGVTDTQYF. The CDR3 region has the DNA TGTGCCAGCAGTCGCGGCGGGGGGGTTACAGATACGCAGTATTTT.

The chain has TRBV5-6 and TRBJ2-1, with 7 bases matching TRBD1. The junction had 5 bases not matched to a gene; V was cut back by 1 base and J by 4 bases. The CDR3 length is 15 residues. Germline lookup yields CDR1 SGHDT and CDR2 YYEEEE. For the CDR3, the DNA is TGTGCCAGCAGCTTGACAGGGGCGATTTACAATGAGCAGTTCTTC. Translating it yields CASSLTGAIYNEQFF.